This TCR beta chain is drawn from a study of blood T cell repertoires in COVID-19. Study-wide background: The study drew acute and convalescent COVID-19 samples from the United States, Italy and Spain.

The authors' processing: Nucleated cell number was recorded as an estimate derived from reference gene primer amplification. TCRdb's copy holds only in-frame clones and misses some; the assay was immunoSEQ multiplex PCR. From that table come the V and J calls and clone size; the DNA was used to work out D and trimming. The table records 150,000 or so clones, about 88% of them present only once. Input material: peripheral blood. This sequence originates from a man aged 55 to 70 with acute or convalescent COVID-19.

CDR3 nucleotide sequence: TGTGCCAGCAGCGGACAGGGGAAGACTGAAGCTTTCTTT. As protein: CASSGQGKTEAFF. The chain recombines TRBV3-1 (or the pseudogene TRBV3-2) with TRBJ1-1, with 9 bases identical to TRBD1. Trimming at V came to 5 bases and at J to 5 bases, leaving 3 bases not matched to a gene. CDR1 and CDR2 (germline): LGHDT, YNNKEL (reference sequence). There are 13 residues in the CDR3.